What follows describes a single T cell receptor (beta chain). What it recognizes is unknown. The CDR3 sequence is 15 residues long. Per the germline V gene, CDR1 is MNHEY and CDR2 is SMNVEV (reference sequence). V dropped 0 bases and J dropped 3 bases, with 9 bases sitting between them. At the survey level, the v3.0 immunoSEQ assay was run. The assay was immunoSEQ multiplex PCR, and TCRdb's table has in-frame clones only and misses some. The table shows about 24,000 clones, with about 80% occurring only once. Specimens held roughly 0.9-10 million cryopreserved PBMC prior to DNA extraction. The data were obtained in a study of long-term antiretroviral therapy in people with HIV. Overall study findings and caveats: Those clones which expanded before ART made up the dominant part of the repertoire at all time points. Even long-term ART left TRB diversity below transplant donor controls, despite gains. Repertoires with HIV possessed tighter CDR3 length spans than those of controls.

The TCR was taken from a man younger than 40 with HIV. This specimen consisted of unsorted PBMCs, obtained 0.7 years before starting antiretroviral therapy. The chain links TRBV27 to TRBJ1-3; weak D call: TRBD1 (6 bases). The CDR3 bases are TGTGCCAGCAGTTTATCTACAGGGATTGGAAACACCATATATTTT. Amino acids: CASSLSTGIGNTIYF.